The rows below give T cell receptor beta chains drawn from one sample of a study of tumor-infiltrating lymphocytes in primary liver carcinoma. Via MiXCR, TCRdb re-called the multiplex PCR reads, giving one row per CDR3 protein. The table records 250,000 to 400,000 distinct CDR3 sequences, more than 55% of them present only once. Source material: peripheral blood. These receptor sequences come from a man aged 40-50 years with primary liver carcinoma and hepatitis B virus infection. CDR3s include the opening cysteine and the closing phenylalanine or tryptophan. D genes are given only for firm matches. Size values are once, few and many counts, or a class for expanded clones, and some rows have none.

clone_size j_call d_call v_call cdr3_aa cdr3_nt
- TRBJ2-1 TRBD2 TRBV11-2 CASGLGGSTYNEQFF TGTGCCAGCGGCTTAGGCGGGAGCACATACAATGAGCAGTTCTTC
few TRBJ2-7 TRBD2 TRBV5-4 CASSTLPSGRGNEQYF TGTGCCAGCAGCACCCTCCCTAGCGGGAGGGGAAACGAGCAGTACTTC
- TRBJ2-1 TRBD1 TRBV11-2 CASSLAPRGSYNAQFF TGTGCTAGCAGCTTAGCTCCCAGGGGGTCGTACAATGCGCAGTTCTTC
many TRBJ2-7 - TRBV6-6 CASSYPEGGGDEQYF TGTGCCAGCAGTTACCCCGAAGGGGGAGGAGACGAGCAGTACTTC
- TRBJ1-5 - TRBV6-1 CASTYTWGNQPQHF TGTGCCAGCACTTATACATGGGGTAATCAGCCCCAGCATTTT
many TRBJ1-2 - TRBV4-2 CASSHRLGTDYGYTF TGTGCCAGCAGCCATCGATTGGGGACGGACTATGGCTACACCTTC
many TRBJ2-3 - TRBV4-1 CASSQETNADTQYF TGCGCCAGCAGCCAGGAGACTAATGCAGATACGCAGTATTTT
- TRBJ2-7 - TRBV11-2 CANSLGLYEQYF TGTGCTAACAGCTTAGGTTTGTACGAGCAGTACTTC
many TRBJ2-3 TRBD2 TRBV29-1 CSAFSGRATDTQYF TGCAGCGCCTTTAGCGGGAGGGCCACAGATACGCAGTATTTT
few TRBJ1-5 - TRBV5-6 CASSLQGPRNQPQHF TGTGCCAGCAGCTTGCAGGGCCCACGGAATCAGCCCCAGCATTTT
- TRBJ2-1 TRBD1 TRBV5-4 CVSSEQGPSYNEQFF TGTGTCAGTAGTGAACAGGGGCCCTCCTACAATGAGCAGTTCTTC
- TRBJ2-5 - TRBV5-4 CVSSRQETQYF TGTGTCAGCAGCCGCCAAGAGACCCAGTACTTC
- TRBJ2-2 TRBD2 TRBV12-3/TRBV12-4 CASGSGTSGATGELFF TGCGCCAGCGGTTCCGGGACTAGCGGAGCCACCGGGGAGCTGTTTTTT
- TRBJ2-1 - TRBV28 CASSPLKGSWVPNEQFF TGTGCCAGCAGTCCTCTGAAGGGTAGCTGGGTGCCCAATGAGCAGTTCTTC
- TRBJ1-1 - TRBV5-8 CASSFGRDYRTEAFF TGTGCCAGCAGTTTCGGCAGGGATTATCGCACTGAAGCTTTCTTT
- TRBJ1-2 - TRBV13 CASSLGTGSNHGYTF TGTGCCAGCAGCTTGGGGACCGGGTCTAACCATGGCTACACCTTC
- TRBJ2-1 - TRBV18 CASSPPSGNEQFF TGTGCCAGCTCACCACCGAGTGGCAATGAGCAGTTCTTC
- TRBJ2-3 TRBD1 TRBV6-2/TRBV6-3 CASKKTGSIDTQYF TGTGCCAGCAAAAAGACAGGGAGCATAGATACGCAGTATTTT
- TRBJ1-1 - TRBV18 CASSPTGNTEAFF TGTGCCAGCTCACCGACAGGGAACACTGAAGCTTTCTTT
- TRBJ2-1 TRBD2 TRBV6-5 CASKLAGGRGDEQFF TGTGCCAGCAAACTAGCGGGAGGTAGGGGGGATGAGCAGTTCTTC
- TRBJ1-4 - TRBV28 CASSRSLGVGEKLFF TGTGCCAGCAGCCGATCTTTGGGGGTAGGCGAAAAACTGTTTTTT
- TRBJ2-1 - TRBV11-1 CASSFRGGGAYNEQLF TGTGCCAGCAGCTTTAGGGGCGGAGGCGCATACAATGAGCAGCTCTTC
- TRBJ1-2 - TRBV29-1 CGVVVRAYGYTF TGCGGCGTCGTAGTACGGGCCTATGGCTACACCTTC
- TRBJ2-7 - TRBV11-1 CAISAAASSVYEQYF TGTGCGATCAGCGCCGCGGCCAGTTCGGTCTACGAGCAGTACTTC
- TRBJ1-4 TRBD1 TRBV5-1 CASSLDGQGYEKLFF TGCGCCAGCAGCTTGGATGGACAGGGGTATGAAAAACTGTTTTTT
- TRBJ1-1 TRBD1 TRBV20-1 CSAPGQGGTEASF TGCAGTGCCCCTGGACAGGGGGGGACTGAAGCTTCCTTT
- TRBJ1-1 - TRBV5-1 CASSPTVPSMNTEAFF TGCGCCAGCAGCCCGACAGTTCCTTCTATGAACACTGAAGCTTTCTTT
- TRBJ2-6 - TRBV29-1 CSVFLDTDSGANVPTF TGCAGCGTTTTCCTGGACACAGACTCTGGGGCCAACGTCCCGACTTTC
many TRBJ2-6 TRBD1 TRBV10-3 CAISAVTGAVSTGANVLTF TGTGCCATCAGTGCAGTGACAGGGGCGGTTAGCACTGGGGCCAACGTCCTGACTTTC
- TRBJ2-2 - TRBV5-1 CASSLSNSYTGELFF TGCGCCAGCAGCTTGTCTAACAGCTACACCGGGGAGCTGTTTTTT
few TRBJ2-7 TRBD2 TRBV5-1 CASSARFSAGTSGDAYEQYF TGCGCCAGCAGCGCCCGATTTTCAGCCGGGACTAGCGGGGACGCCTACGAGCAGTACTTC
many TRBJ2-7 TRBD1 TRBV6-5 CASSDRVYEQYF TGTGCCAGCAGTGACAGGGTGTACGAGCAGTACTTC
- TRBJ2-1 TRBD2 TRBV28 CDSSLGTSGSWNEQFF TGTGACAGCAGTTTAGGGACTAGCGGGAGTTGGAATGAGCAGTTCTTC
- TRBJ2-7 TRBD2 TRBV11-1 CASSPGTSEIHEQYF TGTGCCAGCAGTCCCGGGACTAGCGAAATCCACGAGCAGTACTTC
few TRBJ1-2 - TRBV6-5 CASSLGLNYGYTF TGTGCCAGCAGTTTAGGGCTTAACTATGGCTACACCTTC
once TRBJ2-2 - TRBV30 CAFTGNTGELFF TGTGCCTTTACAGGGAACACCGGGGAGCTGTTTTTT
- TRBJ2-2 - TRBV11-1 CVSSPFAGAVGELFF TGTGTCAGCAGCCCATTCGCAGGGGCGGTCGGGGAGCTGTTTTTT
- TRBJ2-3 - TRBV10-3 CAISDGGVDTEYF TGTGCCATCAGTGACGGGGGTGTGGATACGGAGTATTTT
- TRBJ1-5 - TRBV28 CASSLLAWQPQHF TGTGCCAGCAGTTTATTAGCGTGGCAGCCCCAGCATTTT
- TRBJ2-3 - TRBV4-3 CATSQDQQAFTDTQYF TGCGCCACCAGCCAAGACCAACAGGCCTTCACAGATACGCAGTATTTT
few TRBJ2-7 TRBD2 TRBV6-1 CASSGPAGEDEQYF TGTGCCAGCAGTGGTCCAGCGGGAGAGGACGAGCAGTACTTC
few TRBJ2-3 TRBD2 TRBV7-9 CASSFYSGSGTDTQYF TGTGCCAGCAGCTTCTATAGCGGGAGCGGCACAGATACGCAGTATTTT
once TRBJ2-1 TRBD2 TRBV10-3 CTISTSGRANEQFF TGTACCATCAGTACTAGCGGGAGAGCCAATGAGCAGTTCTTC
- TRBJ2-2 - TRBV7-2 CASRSGANTGELFF TGTGCCAGCAGATCCGGGGCGAACACCGGGGAGCTGTTTTTT
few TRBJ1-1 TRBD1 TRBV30 CAWRGLDRVNTEAFF TGTGCCTGGAGGGGCCTCGACAGGGTGAACACTGAAGCTTTCTTT
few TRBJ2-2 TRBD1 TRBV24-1 CATSDPRTGMNTGELFF TGTGCCACCAGTGATCCCAGGACAGGGATGAACACCGGGGAGCTGTTTTTT
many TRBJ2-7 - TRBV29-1 CSVEGSAYEQYF TGCAGCGTTGAGGGGAGCGCGTACGAGCAGTACTTC
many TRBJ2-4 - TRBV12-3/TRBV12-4 CASSSLDRNIQYF TGTGCCAGCAGTTCCCTAGACAGAAACATTCAGTACTTC
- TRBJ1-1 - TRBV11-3 CASSHTGGTEVFF TGTGCCAGCAGCCACACGGGGGGCACTGAAGTTTTCTTT
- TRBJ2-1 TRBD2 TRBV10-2 CASAWTSIWHEQFF TGCGCCAGTGCCTGGACTAGTATTTGGCATGAGCAGTTCTTC
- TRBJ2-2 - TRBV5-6 CPSTKDILRSGELFF TGTCCCAGCACCAAGGACATACTAAGGTCCGGGGAACTGTTTTTT
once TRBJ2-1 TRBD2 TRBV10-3 CVIGVTSGRAEEQFF TGTGTCATCGGGGTGACTAGCGGGAGGGCGGAAGAGCAGTTCTTC
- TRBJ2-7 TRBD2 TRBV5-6 CTTGHSSGGGYEQYF TGTACCACCGGGCACTCTAGCGGAGGCGGTTACGAGCAGTACTTC